This T cell receptor beta chain emerged from a study of post-analysis software for immune sequencing data (dated by TCRdb to 2014 to 2015). The study in broad terms: Relapsing-remitting, secondary progressive and progressive-relapsing multiple sclerosis were recorded as disease courses, and subtype annotation was lacking for some patients. A subset of samples was prepared in parallel using single-end sample barcoding, then pooled and co-amplified after Illumina adapter ligation. The multiple sclerosis patient repertoires were compared with some twelve previously published healthy control repertoires from donors aged about 6 to 28 years. Findings and caveats that apply to the study as a whole: Normalized Chao1 diversity was significantly lower in multiple sclerosis patients than controls, suggesting substantial peripheral T-cell clonal expansion. Strong co-clustering of samples prepared in the same batch was shown by direct clustering with F measure, prompting a batch-effect correction. Patients showed significantly higher frequencies than controls for a handful of TRBV segments, among them TRBV5-6, TRBV5-1 and TRBV20-1. The multiple sclerosis patient group was slightly younger than the control group.

In the case of this clonotype: The antigen it recognizes is unknown. Base qualities are not at hand, and no much larger clone is one base apart.

To demonstrate the VDJtools post-analysis software, TCR beta repertoires were profiled from the peripheral blood of about 13 young patients with multiple sclerosis. The multiple sclerosis patients were children and adolescents ranging in age from 6 to 15 years. To prepare the library, PCR was applied. The instrument was an Illumina HiSeq 2500. To reduce PCR and sequencing biases, unique molecular identifiers were incorporated into the TCR beta cDNA libraries. Every 1 to 10 million input T cells yielded 500,000 or so cDNA molecules, meaning each molecule approximated one T cell. The patient libraries were prepared and sequenced with the same protocol used for the earlier healthy control dataset. Within a given batch, samples were prepared together, multiplexed and sequenced on the same HiSeq lane. The source study handled its data this way. MIGEC handled the raw barcoded reads, throwing out single-read molecular identifier groups before consensus assembly and CDR3 extraction. Clonotype tables were post-analysed with VDJtools, normalizing diversity by down-sampling all datasets to the smallest sample size. Repertoire overlap clustering matched CDR3 amino acid but not nucleotide sequences to correct batch-related cross-sample contamination. The public sequencing data were trimmed at Q25 with fastp and processed into clonotypes with MiXCR by TCRdb, which kept only in-frame beta chains. Here each entry gathers all rows of one CDR3 protein and keeps the most common genes and DNA. It is TCRdb's table, rather than the study itself, that gives the V and J calls and clone size. For this sample the table gives approximately 460,000 distinct CDR3 sequences, of which 45% were detected only once. The top ten clonotypes cover roughly an eighth of the sample.

The CDR1 and CDR2 encoded by the germline V gene are SGHRS and YFSETQ. The CDR3 has 14 amino acids, counting the end cysteine and phenylalanine. The kept DNA is CDR3 alone, 42 bases in frame from the first base. Clipping removes 4 bases from V and 4 bases from J, with 8 as the unmatched junction base count. Recombination connected TRBV5-1 to TRBJ2-7; 7 middle bases align to TRBD2. The sequence was collected from a girl aged 5 to 17 with multiple sclerosis. Sequenced material: blood. The nucleotide sequence is given as TGCGCCAGCAGCCCAAGCGGGATAGATTACGAGCAGTACTTC. It specifies CASSPSGIDYEQYF.